The rows below give T cell receptor beta chains drawn from one sample of a study of cytotoxic CD8 clonotypes in ibrutinib-treated CLL. Measured with immunoSEQ multiplex PCR; TCRdb has only the in-frame clones, and not every one. This table has about 300,000 clones, approximately 76% appearing once. Sequencing used PBMCs, obtained at disease progression, from a patient treated with ibrutinib. All receptors derive from a human donor with chronic lymphocytic leukemia. The CDR3 runs from the conserved cysteine through the conserved F or W. The order of the fields is clone size, D gene, V gene, J gene, CDR3 DNA, CDR3 protein. The D gene is left open where the match is weak. Clone sizes are given selectively: once, few, many, or a class where the clone is expanded.

size: NA; D: NA; V: TRBV6-6; J: TRBJ2-5; DNA: TGTGCCAGCAGTTACGTTTCCGAGACCCAGTACTTC; CDR3: CASSYVSETQYF
size: NA; D: TRBD2; V: TRBV7-3; J: TRBJ2-3; DNA: TGTGCCAGCAGCTTAACTTTCGCGGGAGGGCTCGATACGCAGTATTTT; CDR3: CASSLTFAGGLDTQYF
size: NA; D: NA; V: TRBV12-2; J: TRBJ2-3; DNA: TGTGCAAGTCGCCCCCAGTCCCCCAACAGGGGGCATATCACAGATACGCAGTATTTT; CDR3: CASRPQSPNRGHITDTQYF
size: few; D: TRBD2; V: TRBV7-9; J: TRBJ2-5; DNA: TGTGCCAGCAGCTTACGGGCGGGGGGCACTCAAGAGACCCAGTACTTC; CDR3: CASSLRAGGTQETQYF
size: NA; D: TRBD1; V: TRBV10-2; J: TRBJ1-1; DNA: TGCGCCAGCAGGTCGGACAGGGGCCTAGAAGCTTTCTTT; CDR3: CASRSDRGLEAFF
size: NA; D: NA; V: TRBV11-2; J: TRBJ2-7; DNA: TGTGCCAGCAGCTCCCTAGGCGGGCCCCTCCCCTACGAGCAGTACTTC; CDR3: CASSSLGGPLPYEQYF
size: NA; D: NA; V: TRBV19; J: TRBJ2-4; DNA: TGTGCCAGTAGGCCGAGACAAGGGATTATAGCCAAAAACATTCAGTACTTC; CDR3: CASRPRQGIIAKNIQYF
size: NA; D: TRBD1; V: TRBV6-1; J: TRBJ2-1; DNA: TGTGCCAGCAGTGCCGCCCGGGACAGATACAATGAGCAGTTCTTC; CDR3: CASSAARDRYNEQFF
size: NA; D: NA; V: TRBV15; J: TRBJ1-2; DNA: TGTGCCACCAGCAGAGATCGGCGCCGAACTAACTATGGCTACACCTTC; CDR3: CATSRDRRRTNYGYTF
size: few; D: TRBD2; V: TRBV7-6; J: TRBJ2-7; DNA: TGTGCCAGCAGCTTACTCCCCGGACTAGCCGAGCAGTACTTC; CDR3: CASSLLPGLAEQYF
size: NA; D: NA; V: TRBV5-6; J: TRBJ1-2; DNA: TGTGCCAGCAGCCCTCTACCCACATTCGGGTATGGCTACACCTTC; CDR3: CASSPLPTFGYGYTF
size: NA; D: TRBD2; V: TRBV10-2; J: TRBJ2-3; DNA: TGCGCCAGTAGACTAGCGGGAGGCCGAGATACGCAGTATTTT; CDR3: CASRLAGGRDTQYF
size: NA; D: NA; V: TRBV11-2; J: TRBJ2-5; DNA: TGTGCCAGCAGCTTAGGAGGGGGAGGGCCAAGGGAGACCCAGTACTTC; CDR3: CASSLGGGGPRETQYF
size: few; D: NA; V: TRBV4-2; J: TRBJ2-1; DNA: TGTGCCAGCAGTGGGGATGAGCAGTTCTTC; CDR3: CASSGDEQFF
size: NA; D: NA; V: TRBV19; J: TRBJ1-1; DNA: TGTGCCAGTAGTGCTGGGGGGCGTGGCGCTTTCTTT; CDR3: CASSAGGRGAFF
size: NA; D: TRBD1; V: TRBV2; J: TRBJ1-2; DNA: TGTGCCAGCACGCTGGGGACAGGGATTTCCTATGGCTACACCTTC; CDR3: CASTLGTGISYGYTF
size: once; D: NA; V: TRBV7-9; J: TRBJ1-3; DNA: TGTGCCAGCAGCTCCTGGGGTGGCTCCTCTGGAAACACCATATATTTT; CDR3: CASSSWGGSSGNTIYF
size: NA; D: TRBD2; V: TRBV9; J: TRBJ2-3; DNA: TGTGCCAGCAGCGTAGCGGGGGGAGGCCATGGCACAGATACGCAGTATTTT; CDR3: CASSVAGGGHGTDTQYF
size: few; D: TRBD1; V: TRBV6-5; J: TRBJ2-7; DNA: TGTGCCAGCAGCCCCTATCCCGGGACAGGGTACGAGCAGTACTTC; CDR3: CASSPYPGTGYEQYF
size: NA; D: TRBD1; V: TRBV27; J: TRBJ2-7; DNA: TGTGCCAGCAGTTTCGGGACAGGCCAGAACGGCGAGCAGTACTTC; CDR3: CASSFGTGQNGEQYF
size: few; D: TRBD1; V: TRBV5-6; J: TRBJ2-3; DNA: TGTGCCAGCAGCTTGCGGACAGGGCAAAGCACAGATACGCAGTATTTT; CDR3: CASSLRTGQSTDTQYF
size: NA; D: NA; V: TRBV5-4; J: TRBJ1-2; DNA: TGTGCCAGCAGCTTGCCTAACTATGGCTACACCTTC; CDR3: CASSLPNYGYTF
size: NA; D: NA; V: TRBV29-1; J: TRBJ1-2; DNA: TGCAGCGTGGGTCGGGCAGGGAAGGATCAGAGAGGCTACACCTTC; CDR3: CSVGRAGKDQRGYTF
size: NA; D: TRBD1; V: TRBV9; J: TRBJ2-7; DNA: TGTGCCAGCAGCACCACCGGGACAGGGGGCAGGTACGAGCAGTACTTC; CDR3: CASSTTGTGGRYEQYF
size: few; D: TRBD1; V: TRBV7-3; J: TRBJ2-7; DNA: TGTGCCAGCAGCTTAGGACAGGGGGACGAGCAGTACTTC; CDR3: CASSLGQGDEQYF
size: NA; D: NA; V: TRBV4-2; J: TRBJ2-1; DNA: TGTGCCAGCAGGGAGGTGAGCTCCTACAATGAGCAGTTCTTC; CDR3: CASREVSSYNEQFF
size: once; D: TRBD1; V: TRBV7-9; J: TRBJ2-7; DNA: TGTGCCAGCAGCTTCGTTGGGACAGGGACCTACGAGCAGTACTTC; CDR3: CASSFVGTGTYEQYF
size: NA; D: NA; V: TRBV9; J: TRBJ2-7; DNA: TGTGCCAGCAGCGTAGGACAGTCCTACGAGCAGTACTTC; CDR3: CASSVGQSYEQYF
size: NA; D: TRBD1; V: TRBV9; J: TRBJ2-7; DNA: TGTGCCAGCAGCGAGACAGGGCCCCACTCAAGGCAGTACTTC; CDR3: CASSETGPHSRQYF
size: NA; D: NA; V: TRBV5-6; J: TRBJ1-1; DNA: TGTGCCAGCAGCTCGCATATGAACACTGAAGCTTTCTTT; CDR3: CASSSHMNTEAFF
size: NA; D: TRBD1; V: TRBV4-1; J: TRBJ2-1; DNA: TGCGCCAGCAGCCCAGGACAGGGAGGTAGTAATGAGCAGTTCTTC; CDR3: CASSPGQGGSNEQFF
size: NA; D: TRBD1; V: TRBV7-2; J: TRBJ1-2; DNA: TGTGCCAGCAGCTTAGCGGGGACAGGGACGACCTATGGCTACACCTTC; CDR3: CASSLAGTGTTYGYTF
size: NA; D: NA; V: TRBV11-3; J: TRBJ2-5; DNA: TGTGCCAGCAGCTTAGGTCAGGGGCTAGAAGAGACCCAGTACTTC; CDR3: CASSLGQGLEETQYF
size: once; D: TRBD2; V: TRBV7-6; J: TRBJ2-3; DNA: TGTGCCAGCAGCTTAGGTCGGGGGGGGGATACGCAGTATTTT; CDR3: CASSLGRGGDTQYF
size: NA; D: TRBD2; V: TRBV13; J: TRBJ2-5; DNA: TGTGCCAGCAGCTTAGGGCGGGGGGCCTGGGAGACCCAGTACTTC; CDR3: CASSLGRGAWETQYF
size: NA; D: NA; V: TRBV5-1; J: TRBJ2-7; DNA: TGCGCCAGCAGCTTTTCCCCAAGGGTGTCCTACGAGCAGTACTTC; CDR3: CASSFSPRVSYEQYF
size: NA; D: NA; V: TRBV13; J: TRBJ1-4; DNA: TGTGCCAGCAGCTCCCGAGGGGCCTCCGCCGAAAAACTGTTTTTT; CDR3: CASSSRGASAEKLFF
size: NA; D: TRBD1; V: TRBV29-1; J: TRBJ2-1; DNA: TGCAGCGTTGAAGATCCCGGGACAGGCGTTGGGGATGAGCAGTTCTTC; CDR3: CSVEDPGTGVGDEQFF
size: NA; D: TRBD2; V: TRBV29-1; J: TRBJ2-3; DNA: TGCAGCTCGGGACTAGGTCGCACAGATACGCAGTATTTT; CDR3: CSSGLGRTDTQYF
size: NA; D: TRBD2; V: TRBV27; J: TRBJ2-3; DNA: TGTGCCAGCAGTTTATCCCTAGCGGGGGGGACGCAGTATTTT; CDR3: CASSLSLAGGTQYF
size: NA; D: NA; V: TRBV5-6; J: TRBJ2-7; DNA: TGTGCCAGCAGCTTGTATAAGGGTAGGCCCGAGCAGTACTTC; CDR3: CASSLYKGRPEQYF
size: NA; D: NA; V: TRBV4-1; J: TRBJ1-2; DNA: TGCGCCAGCAGCCAAGTTCGATCAGGGTCGGACTATGGCTACACCTTC; CDR3: CASSQVRSGSDYGYTF
size: NA; D: NA; V: TRBV11-2; J: TRBJ2-7; DNA: TGTGCCAGCAGCTTAGCCGGATCCTACGAGCAGTACTTC; CDR3: CASSLAGSYEQYF
size: NA; D: NA; V: TRBV4-1; J: TRBJ1-4; DNA: TGCGCCAGCAGCCCTTCGGGGAGGGTTGAAAAACTGTTTTTT; CDR3: CASSPSGRVEKLFF
size: once; D: NA; V: TRBV2; J: TRBJ1-1; DNA: TGTGCCTCCGGTCCTCGGGGTACTGGGGGCACTGAAGCTTTCTTT; CDR3: CASGPRGTGGTEAFF
size: NA; D: NA; V: TRBV2; J: TRBJ2-5; DNA: TGTGCCAGCAGTGAAACGGAGACCCAGTACTTC; CDR3: CASSETETQYF
size: NA; D: TRBD1; V: TRBV9; J: TRBJ1-2; DNA: TGTGCCAGCAGCGTAGCGTTGACAGGGGTCTATGGCTACACCTTC; CDR3: CASSVALTGVYGYTF
size: NA; D: NA; V: TRBV4-3; J: TRBJ2-2; DNA: TGCGCCAGCAGCCAAGAAGCATGGGGCACCGGGGAGCTGTTTTTT; CDR3: CASSQEAWGTGELFF